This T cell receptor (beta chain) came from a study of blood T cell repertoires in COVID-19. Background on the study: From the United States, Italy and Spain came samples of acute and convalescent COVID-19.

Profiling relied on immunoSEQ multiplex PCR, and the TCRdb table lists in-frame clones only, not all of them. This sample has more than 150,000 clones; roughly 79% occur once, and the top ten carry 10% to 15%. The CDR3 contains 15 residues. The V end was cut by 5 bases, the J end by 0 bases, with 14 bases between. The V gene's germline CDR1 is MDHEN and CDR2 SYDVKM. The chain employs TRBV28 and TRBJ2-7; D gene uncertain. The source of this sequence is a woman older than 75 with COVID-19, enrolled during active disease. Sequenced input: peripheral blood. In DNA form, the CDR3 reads TGTGCCAGCAGTCTAGGCCGATCGCCCTCCTACGAGCAGTACTTC. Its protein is CASSLGRSPSYEQYF.